This entry describes one T cell receptor beta chain. This record belongs to a study of blood T cell repertoires in COVID-19. Across the whole study: Collection of acute and convalescent COVID-19 samples took place in the United States, Italy and Spain.

This CDR3 is built from 17 residues. Germline CDR1 is LGHNA and CDR2 is YSLEER. With V trimmed by 3 bases and J by 5 bases, 10 bases remained unmatched. Generated by immunoSEQ multiplex PCR, the TCRdb table keeps only in-frame clones and is missing some. In the table there are around 100,000 clones, about 77% of which are singletons. This clonotype was sampled from a man aged 65 to 79 with active or convalescent COVID-19. The sequenced material came from peripheral blood. The rearrangement links TRBV4-3 to TRBJ2-1, with 10 positions matching TRBD1. CDR3 DNA: TGCGCCAGCAGCCATCCTGACCCCGGGACAGGGGACAATGAGCAGTTCTTC. Its translation: CASSHPDPGTGDNEQFF.